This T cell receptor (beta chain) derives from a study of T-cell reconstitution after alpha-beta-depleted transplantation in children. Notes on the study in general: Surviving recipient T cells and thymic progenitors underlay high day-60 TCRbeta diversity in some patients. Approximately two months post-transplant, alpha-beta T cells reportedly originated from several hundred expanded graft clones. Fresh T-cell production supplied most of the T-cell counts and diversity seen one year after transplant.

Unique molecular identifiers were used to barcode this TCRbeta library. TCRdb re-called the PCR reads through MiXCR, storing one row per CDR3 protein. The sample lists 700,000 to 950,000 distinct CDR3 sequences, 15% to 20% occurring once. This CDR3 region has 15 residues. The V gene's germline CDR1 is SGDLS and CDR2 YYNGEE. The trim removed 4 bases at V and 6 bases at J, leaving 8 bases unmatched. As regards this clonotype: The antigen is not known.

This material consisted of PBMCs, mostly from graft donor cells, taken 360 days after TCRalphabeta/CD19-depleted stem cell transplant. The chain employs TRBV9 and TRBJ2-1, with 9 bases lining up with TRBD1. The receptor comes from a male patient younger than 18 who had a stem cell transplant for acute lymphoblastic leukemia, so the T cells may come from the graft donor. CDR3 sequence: CASSFRDRVVNEQFF. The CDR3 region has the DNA TGTGCCAGCAGCTTCCGGGACAGGGTGGTCAATGAGCAGTTCTTC.